The 24 T cell receptor beta chains given below trace back to one sample, sequenced in a study of OX40 agonist ivuxolimab in advanced cancers. Produced via immunoSEQ multiplex PCR; TCRdb's table is partial and in-frame only. Here the sample spans about 150,000 clones, 85% to 95% being singletons. The source material was CD4+ or CD8+ T cells sorted from blood, sampled in a trial of the OX40 agonist ivuxolimab. Every receptor here comes from an adult with an advanced solid tumor such as melanoma, head and neck, liver or kidney cancer.

The CDR3 is CASTLGQLEQYF. The DNA for the CDR3 is TGTGCCAGCACCCTTGGGCAATTAGAGCAGTACTTC. The V and J genes are TRBV5-6 and TRBJ2-7, with D unresolved. The CDR3 contains 12 residues. The germline CDR1 and CDR2 sequences are SGHDT and YYEEEE. Trimming shortened V by 6 bases and J by 7 bases, and 14 bases separated the two germline ends.

The gene calls are TRBV7-9 and TRBJ1-2; D is uncertain. Germline V lookup: CDR1 SEHNR, CDR2 FQNEAQ (reference sequence). The germline V and J ends were trimmed by 3 bases and 8 bases, with 13 bases remaining between them. The CDR3 has 13 amino acids. The CDR3 sequence: CASSFRQGNGYTF. In DNA form, the CDR3 reads TGTGCCAGCAGCTTTAGACAAGGCAACGGCTACACCTTC. The full variable domain, in which reference TRBV7-9 and TRBJ1-2 provide the parts outside the CDR3, is DTGVSQNPRHKITKRGQNVTFRCDPISEHNRLYWYRQTLGQGPEFLTYFQNEAQLEKSRLLSDRFSAERPKGSFSTLEIQRTEQGDSAMYLCASSFRQGNGYTFGSGTRLTVV.

In DNA form, the CDR3 reads TGCGCCAGCAGCTTTGGGAGCTCCTACAATGAGCAGTTCTTC. Protein: CASSFGSSYNEQFF. The rearrangement joins TRBV5-1 to TRBJ2-1; D possibly corresponds to TRBD2 (5 bases). Between the trimmed V and J ends, which lost 2 bases and 0 bases, there was a span of 6 bases. There are 14 residues in the CDR3. Germline-derived CDR1 and CDR2 are SGHRS and YFSETQ.

The CDR3 DNA follows: TGCAGTGGGACAGGGGGGTATGGCTACACCTTC. Residues: CSGTGGYGYTF. The chain links TRBV20-1 to TRBJ1-2; 10 positions match TRBD1. V trimming: 7 bases; J trimming: 5 bases; junction bases outside the gene matches: 1. This CDR3 is 11 amino acids long. Germline CDR1 DFQATT, CDR2 SNEGSKA (reference sequence).

V is TRBV2 and J is TRBJ2-7; D gene uncertain. This CDR3 spans 15 amino acids. CDR1 and CDR2 (germline): SNHLY, FYNNEI. Trimming left V 1 base short and J 0 bases short, with 10 bases between. In DNA, the CDR3 is TGTGCCAGCAGTGAAGGTGGGTTGGGCTCCTACGAGCAGTACTTC. Translated: CASSEGGLGSYEQYF. The full variable domain, rest sourced from reference TRBV2 and TRBJ2-7, is EPEVTQTPSHQVTQMGQEVILRCVPISNHLYFYWYRQILGQKVEFLVSFYNNEISEKSEIFDDQFSVERPDGSNFTLKIRSTKLEDSAMYFCASSEGGLGSYEQYFGPGTRLTVT.

This chain joins TRBV5-8 and TRBJ2-3, with TRBD2 matching over 7 bases. V shed 2 bases and J 5 bases; nucleotides not matched to a gene: 5. The CDR3 covers 14 residues. From germline, CDR1 is SGHTS and CDR2 YDEGEE. This CDR3 reads CASSFAGDKDTQYF. CDR3 nucleotide sequence: TGTGCCAGCAGCTTCGCGGGGGATAAAGATACGCAGTATTTT.

The chain has TRBV27 and TRBJ1-2, with a possible D match to TRBD1 (5 bases). CDR3 length equals 15 residues. Germline CDR1 and CDR2: MNHEY and SMNVEV (reference sequence). The V end was cut by 8 bases, the J end by 8 bases, with 24 bases between. DNA of the CDR3: TGTGCCAGCCTCGGTATAGCCGGACAAGTACACGGCTACACCTTC. This codes for CASLGIAGQVHGYTF.

CDR3 in DNA: TGTGCCAGCAGCTTAGGGTTAGTCTATGGCTACACCTTC. Protein sequence: CASSLGLVYGYTF. The J gene is TRBJ1-2, the V gene TRBV11-2; D not resolved. The CDR3 runs 13 residues. Germline lookup yields CDR1 SGHAT and CDR2 FQNNGV. V dropped 1 base and J dropped 4 bases, with 7 bases sitting between them.

J is TRBJ1-2 and V is TRBV5-1, with TRBD1 matching over 10 bases. CDR3 length: 15 amino acids. The J segment lost 6 bases and the V segment lost 3 bases, leaving 8 bases of the junction unmatched. CDR1 is SGHRS, CDR2 YFSETQ, per germline. CDR3: CASSSGQGNFHGYTF. The CDR3 bases are TGCGCCAGCAGCTCGGGACAGGGGAATTTCCATGGCTACACCTTC. Combining the CDR3 with reference TRBV5-1 and TRBJ1-2 gives the whole variable domain KAGVTQTPRYLIKTRGQQVTLSCSPISGHRSVSWYQQTPGQGLQFLFEYFSETQRNKGNFPGRFSGRQFSNSRSEMNVSTLELGDSALYLCASSSGQGNFHGYTFGSGTRLTVV.

The V call is TRBV7-2, the J call TRBJ1-5; 9 bases are a match to TRBD1. CDR3 length equals 15 residues. J was trimmed by 8 bases and V by 3 bases; bases with no gene match: 8. Germline lookup yields CDR1 SGHTA and CDR2 FQGNSA. CDR3 loop: CASSFDRGFNKPQHF. The CDR3 coding sequence is TGTGCCAGCAGCTTCGACAGGGGGTTTAATAAGCCCCAGCATTTT.

CDR3 protein: CASRVQGRNTEAFF. In nucleotides, the CDR3 is TGTGCCAGCAGGGTACAGGGACGGAACACTGAAGCTTTCTTT. The V and J genes are TRBV6-5 and TRBJ1-1, with D possibly matching TRBD1 (6 bases). Germline V gene data show CDR1 as MNHEY and CDR2 as SVGAGI. The CDR3 sequence is 14 residues long. V lost 6 bases and J 1 base, leaving 12 bases between the germline ends.

This clone appeared a single time. The chain has TRBV7-8 and TRBJ2-3, with D possibly being TRBD1 or TRBD2 (5 bases each). Looked up from germline, CDR1 is SGHVS and CDR2 is FQNEAQ. Trimming shortened V by 1 base and J by 0 bases, and 11 bases separated the two germline ends. The CDR3 spans 16 residues. CDR3 protein: CASSLGGAASTDTQYF. CDR3 nucleotides: TGTGCCAGCAGCTTAGGAGGGGCGGCTAGCACAGATACGCAGTATTTT. Supplemented by reference TRBV7-8 and TRBJ2-3, the full variable domain reads GAGVSQSPRYKVAKRGQDVALRCDPISGHVSLFWYQQALGQGPEFLTYFQNEAQLDKSGLPSDRFFAERPEGSVSTLKIQRTQQEDSAVYLCASSLGGAASTDTQYFGPGTRLTVL.

Remarks on this clone: The sample has other DNA sequences that encode this CDR3 too. The rearrangement joins TRBV2 to TRBJ1-5; 9 bases align to TRBD1. J lost 5 bases, V lost 5 bases, and 4 bases had no gene match. This CDR3 spans 14 amino acids. Germline assignment: CDR1 SNHLY and CDR2 FYNNEI. CDR3 DNA sequence: TGTGCCAGCAGTTCGGACAGGGGTGATCAGCCCCAGCATTTT. This translates into CASSSDRGDQPQHF.

This clone was observed once. The V call is TRBV7-3, the J call TRBJ2-7, with 14 nucleotides matching TRBD2. V lost 6 bases and J lost 6; bases outside the gene matches: 4. The CDR3 spans 14 residues. Germline values: CDR1 SGHTA, CDR2 FQGTGA. CDR3 loop: CASSPGTSGSEQYF. Written as DNA, the CDR3 is TGTGCCAGCAGTCCCGGGACTAGCGGGAGCGAGCAGTACTTC.

The J gene is TRBJ2-1, the V gene TRBV5-1; the D gene is possibly TRBD2 (7 bases). Trimming left V 4 bases short and J 3 bases short, with 20 bases between. The CDR3 covers 17 residues. The germline V gene has CDR1 SGHRS and CDR2 YFSETQ. The CDR3 sequence: CASSAPEGGGDYNEQFF. In DNA form, the CDR3 reads TGCGCCAGCAGCGCCCCGGAAGGCGGGGGCGACTACAATGAGCAGTTCTTC.

The chain couples TRBV7-9 to TRBJ1-2; D perhaps matches TRBD1 (5 bases). Trimming shortened V by 5 bases and J by 1 base, and 8 bases separated the two germline ends. Germline V gives CDR1 SEHNR, CDR2 FQNEAQ (reference sequence). The CDR3 extends over 13 amino acids. The CDR3 sequence: CASSLDSNYGYTF. The CDR3 nucleotides are TGTGCCAGCAGCCTAGACAGTAACTATGGCTACACCTTC.

This clone has a single count. Germline and junction disagree at one end, which may indicate a read error. The chain joins TRBV7-9 to TRBJ1-2; tentative D call: TRBD1 (5 bases). There are 15 residues in the CDR3. Germline lookup yields CDR1 SEHNR and CDR2 FQNEAQ (reference sequence). CDR3 sequence (DNA): TGTGCCAGCAGCTTCCGGGGGGTAGCTAACTATAGCTACACCTTC. Residues: CASSFRGVANYSYTF. Variable domain in full (rest from reference TRBV7-9 and TRBJ1-2): DTGVSQNPRHKITKRGQNVTFRCDPISEHNRLYWYRQTLGQGPEFLTYFQNEAQLEKSRLLSDRFSAERPKGSFSTLEIQRTEQGDSAMYLCASSFRGVANYSYTFGSGTRLTVV.

This rearrangement joins TRBV6-6 to TRBJ1-4; no clear D gene. The germline gives CDR1 MNHNY, CDR2 SVGAGI (reference sequence). The V and J ends lost 2 bases and 1 base respectively, with 8 bases between them. CDR3 size: 15 residues. CDR3 sequence: CASSYNSETNEKLFF. Written as DNA, the CDR3 is TGTGCCAGCAGTTACAATAGTGAAACTAATGAAAAACTGTTTTTT.

The chain combines TRBV5-1 with TRBJ2-1; TRBD1 matches 10 bases. With V trimmed by 6 bases and J by 4 bases, 7 bases remained unmatched. From germline, CDR1 is SGHRS and CDR2 YFSETQ. This CDR3 comprises 15 residues. The CDR3 nucleotides read TGCGCCAGCAACAAGCCGGGACAGGGGTACAATGAGCAGTTCTTC. Residues: CASNKPGQGYNEQFF.

The chain links TRBV18 to TRBJ1-2; tentatively, D is TRBD1 (5 bases). CDR3 length: 15 residues. Trimming stripped 6 bases from V and 2 bases from J, with 16 bases between. CDR1 and CDR2 from the germline V gene are KGHSH and LQKENI. The DNA of the CDR3 is TGTGCCAGCTCGCTACAGGAGGCCCTAAACTATGGCTACACCTTC. It encodes CASSLQEALNYGYTF.

The chain employs TRBV6-1 and TRBJ1-1, with D hard to call. Deletions cut 1 base from V and 4 bases from J, with 7 bases between. The length of the CDR3 is 13 residues. CDR1 MNHNS and CDR2 SASEGT come from the germline V gene. CDR3 coding DNA: TGTGCCAGCAGTGAAGTTACAGCCACTGAAGCTTTCTTT. It yields the protein CASSEVTATEAFF.

The V call is TRBV13, the J call TRBJ2-7, with 8 bases aligning to TRBD1. The CDR3 contains 15 residues. Germline V gives CDR1 PRHDT, CDR2 FYEKMQ (reference sequence). With 4 bases clipped from V and 3 bases from J, the junction kept 8 bases outside the gene matches. The CDR3 is CASSSFRQGNYEQYF. The DNA of the CDR3 is TGTGCCAGCAGCTCCTTCCGACAGGGGAACTACGAGCAGTACTTC. The complete variable domain, with remaining parts taken from reference TRBV13 and TRBJ2-7, reads AAGVIQSPRHLIKEKRETATLKCYPIPRHDTVYWYQQGPGQDPQFLISFYEKMQSDKGSIPDRFSAQQFSDYHSELNMSSLELGDSALYFCASSSFRQGNYEQYFGPGTRLTVT.

The rearrangement uses TRBV30 and TRBJ1-1, with 7 bases lining up with TRBD1. V lost 1 base, J lost 0 bases, and 2 bases stayed unmatched. The germline V gene has CDR1 GTSNPN and CDR2 SVGIG (reference sequence). The CDR3 spans 14 residues. CDR3 sequence: CAWSAGGVNTEAFF. CDR3 coding DNA: TGTGCCTGGAGTGCAGGGGGGGTGAACACTGAAGCTTTCTTT.

V usage is TRBV6-1 and J usage is TRBJ1-2, with D maybe TRBD1 (6 bases). V dropped 10 bases and J dropped 8 bases, with 26 bases sitting between them. The CDR3 has 15 residues. The germline CDR1 and CDR2 sequences are MNHNS and SASEGT. For the CDR3, the DNA is TGTGCCACCAACCTACAGGGCCTTGTTGGGATGGGCTACACCTTC. Translated, it gives CATNLQGLVGMGYTF.